This T cell receptor (beta chain) was sequenced during a study of T-cell memory formation after mild COVID-19. Study-wide context: TCR clusters showed largely donor specificity. Study results and caveats: Pre-infection memory already had some responding clones, implying cross-reactive memory joined. Contracting clones from day 15 to 85 showed balanced CD4/CD8; later expanders favored CD4+.

Libraries for TCRalpha and TCRbeta carried sample barcodes and unique molecular identifiers via 5'RACE. MiXCR, run by TCRdb on the 5' RACE reads, gives a single entry per CDR3 protein. The sample has approximately 440,000 distinct CDR3 sequences, around 20% seen once. Germline V gives CDR1 SGHRS, CDR2 YFSETQ. After removal of 0 bases from V and 3 bases from J, the junction contained 6 bases not matched to a gene. This CDR3 contains 15 residues. This clonotype occurred a few times. The antigen is unknown. This receptor was taken from an adult woman who had mild COVID-19 (a few samples of this study predate the infection). Cell type and time point are not known. The sequenced sample consisted of PBMCs or a T cell subset sorted from them (not recorded which). The chain couples TRBV5-1 to TRBJ2-7; 7 bases line up with TRBD2. The CDR3 bases are TGCGCCAGCAGCTTGGCCGCTAGCGGAAACTACGAGCAGTACTTC. Its protein product is CASSLAASGNYEQYF.